What follows are 8 T cell receptor beta chains derived from one specimen sequenced in a study of radiation and T cells in renal cell carcinoma. Profiling relied on immunoSEQ multiplex PCR, and the TCRdb table lists in-frame clones only, not all of them. The sample contains about 140,000 clones, less than 90% of which appear only once. Noted time point: baseline pretreatment blood. Documented treatment: 15 Gy SBRT to primary tumor, nephrectomy 4 weeks later. The specimen was blood, collected from a patient whose treatment included radiotherapy and nephrectomy. The receptors originated from a woman aged 45-65 years with renal cell carcinoma.

This clone was counted a few times. This chain uses TRBV6-8 with TRBJ2-7, with a possible D match to TRBD2 (6 bases). V shed 9 bases and J shed 5 bases, with 14 bases lying between them. Germline V CDR1 and CDR2: MNHGY, SAAAGT. The CDR3 loop spans 12 amino acids. CDR3 DNA sequence: TGTGCCAGGAGGGAGGCGGTTCACGAGCAGTACTTC. This translates into CARREAVHEQYF.

The rearrangement links TRBV11-2 to TRBJ1-5; unclear D gene. CDR1 and CDR2 (germline): SGHAT, FQNNGV. Trimming removed 0 bases from V and 5 bases from J, with 5 bases in between. The CDR3 extends over 13 amino acids. For the CDR3, the DNA is TGTGCCAGCAGCTTAGACCTATATCAGCCCCAGCATTTT. It translates to CASSLDLYQPQHF.

Written as DNA, the CDR3 is TGTGCCAGCAGTCCAGGGGAGCTTGGCGGCTACACCTTC. It codes for CASSPGELGGYTF. The V call is TRBV6-5, the J call TRBJ1-2; the D gene is possibly TRBD1 (6 bases). CDR1 is MNHEY, CDR2 SVGAGI, per germline. Trimming pared 5 bases from V and 8 bases from J, leaving 15 bases between. This CDR3 has 13 amino acids.

Note on this clone: Distinct nucleotide sequences in the sample also encode this CDR3. The V and J genes are TRBV4-1 and TRBJ1-5; maybe TRBD1 (5 bases). The V and J ends lost 0 bases and 0 bases respectively, with 6 bases between them. The CDR3 is 15 residues long. Germline loops: CDR1 MGHRA, CDR2 YSYEKL. The CDR3 reads CASSQEGVSNQPQHF. CDR3 nucleotide sequence: TGCGCCAGCAGCCAAGAAGGGGTTAGCAATCAGCCCCAGCATTTT.

This clone is a singleton in its sample. The chain couples TRBV18 to TRBJ2-1; TRBD2 matches at 13 bases. CDR1 KGHSH and CDR2 LQKENI come from the germline V gene. With 3 bases clipped from V and 1 base from J, the junction kept 6 bases outside the gene matches. The CDR3 totals 18 residues. The CDR3 protein is CASSPGLAGAPSYNEQFF. CDR3 sequence (DNA): TGTGCCAGCTCACCCGGACTAGCGGGGGCCCCGTCCTACAATGAGCAGTTCTTC.

The chain joins TRBV10-3 to TRBJ2-1; perhaps D is TRBD1 or TRBD2 (5 bases each). Germline lookup yields CDR1 ENHRY and CDR2 SYGVKD. The CDR3 spans 15 residues. The germline V and J ends were trimmed by 10 bases and 6 bases, with 22 bases remaining between them. CDR3 sequence reads: CATTTGTPFSNEQFF. As DNA, the CDR3 is TGTGCCACCACTACCGGGACCCCCTTTTCCAATGAGCAGTTCTTC.

This clone was seen once. The chain is built from TRBV7-9 and TRBJ2-3; 7 bases fit TRBD1. V dropped 4 bases and J dropped 0; count of bases not matched to a gene: 4. There are 15 residues in the CDR3. The germline CDR1 and CDR2 sequences are SEHNR and FQNEAQ (reference sequence). CDR3 loop: CASSSRTGSTDTQYF. The CDR3 nucleotides read TGTGCCAGCAGCTCCAGGACAGGCAGCACAGATACGCAGTATTTT.

This chain uses TRBV4-3 with TRBJ2-7; tentatively, D is TRBD1 (7 bases). Germline CDR1 is LGHNA and CDR2 is YSLEER. Trimming stripped 8 bases from V and 5 bases from J, with 22 bases between. The CDR3 covers 15 residues. The CDR3 region is CASRQDYGGGDEQYF. CDR3 in DNA: TGCGCCAGCCGGCAAGATTACGGAGGGGGCGACGAGCAGTACTTC.